The 17 T cell receptor beta chains below were found in one sample sequenced in a study of T cells in Graves' hyperthyroidism and ophthalmopathy. From RNA transcripts, TCR beta CDR3 regions were amplified. First-round RT-PCR targeting the TCR CDR3 was performed with the HTBI primer set. TCRdb reprocessed the multiplex PCR reads via MiXCR and lists one record per CDR3 protein. The sample lists nearly 750,000 distinct CDR3 sequences; 30% to 40% were seen once. The specimen was blood. The source of these receptors is a woman between 40 and 55 years old with Graves' hyperthyroidism.

This chain uses TRBV7-2 with TRBJ1-6; D is unclear. Between the trimmed V and J ends, which lost 4 bases and 9 bases, there was a span of 13 bases. Germline loops: CDR1 SGHTA, CDR2 FQGNSA. This CDR3 spans 14 amino acids. CDR3 sequence (DNA): TGTGCCAGCAGCTCTCAAGGGCGGGGTTCACCCCTCCACTTT. Its protein is CASSSQGRGSPLHF.

This clonotype was seen at least ten times. The chain joins TRBV19 to TRBJ1-6; no clear D gene. This CDR3 contains 14 residues. In germline, CDR1 is LNHDA, CDR2 SQIVND (reference sequence). V lost 3 bases, J lost 7 bases, and 10 bases lay in between. The CDR3 DNA sequence: TGTGCCAGTAGTATTCATAGGCCCAATTCACCCCTCCACTTT. It translates to CASSIHRPNSPLHF.

This clonotype was counted at least ten times. At one end, the junction sequence differs from germline, possibly due to a read error. The genes are TRBV20-1 and TRBJ1-1, with D possibly TRBD1 on 5 matching bases. The germline V gene encodes CDR1 DFQATT and CDR2 SNEGSKA (reference sequence). This CDR3 spans 11 amino acids. Here the CDR3 reads CSARWGTEAFF. CDR3 nucleotide sequence: TGCAGTGCTAGGTGGGGCACTGAAGCCTTCTTT.

The CDR3 protein is CASSDPGGYEQYF. The CDR3 region has the DNA TGTGCCAGCAGTGACCCTGGGGGCTACGAGCAGTACTTC. The J gene is TRBJ2-7, the V gene TRBV2; D is perhaps TRBD1 or TRBD2 (5 bases each). CDR1 is SNHLY and CDR2 is FYNNEI in the germline V gene. V was cut by 3 bases and J by 3 bases, with 9 bases left in between. The CDR3 runs to 13 residues.

The chain employs TRBV20-1 and TRBJ2-3; 10 bases map to TRBD2. Germline assignment: CDR1 DFQATT and CDR2 SNEGSKA (reference sequence). With V trimmed by 6 bases and J by 4 bases, 13 bases remained unmatched. CDR3 length: 16 amino acids. CDR3 in amino acids: CSASKRGGRDADTQYF. As DNA, the CDR3 is TGCAGTGCCAGCAAGCGGGGGGGCCGAGACGCAGATACGCAGTATTTT.

The J gene is TRBJ2-7, the V gene TRBV27; no clear D. Trimming shortened V by 4 bases and J by 4 bases, and 11 bases separated the two germline ends. Germline CDR1 and CDR2: MNHEY and SMNVEV (reference sequence). CDR3 length equals 13 residues. In nucleotides, the CDR3 is TGTGCCAGCAGTTCCGATATCGGGTACGAGCAGTACTTC. Amino acids: CASSSDIGYEQYF.

The chain joins TRBV11-2 to TRBJ1-1; D perhaps matches TRBD1 (5 bases). The germline V gene has CDR1 SGHAT and CDR2 FQNNGV. Trimming shortened V by 5 bases and J by 2 bases, and 12 bases separated the two germline ends. There are 14 residues in the CDR3. CDR3 sequence: CASSATRTNTEAFF. The CDR3 nucleotides read TGTGCCAGCAGCGCTACACGGACAAACACTGAAGCTTTCTTT.

This rearrangement joins TRBV19 to TRBJ1-5, with D unresolved. The CDR3 totals 14 residues. Trimming cost V 4 bases and J 7 bases, with 14 bases left between them. Germline CDR1 and CDR2: LNHDA and SQIVND (reference sequence). The CDR3 is CASSRYRGPQPQHF. The CDR3 DNA follows: TGTGCCAGTAGTAGATACAGAGGGCCACAGCCCCAGCATTTT.

About this clonotype itself: No conserved phenylalanine or tryptophan is present at the end of the CDR3, so a read error is the likely explanation. The V call is TRBV7-2, the J call TRBJ1-2, with unresolved D. Trimming pared 5 bases from V and 3 bases from J, leaving 16 bases between. Germline CDR1 SGHTA, CDR2 FQGNSA. The CDR3 loop spans 15 amino acids. The CDR3 bases are TGTGCCAGCAGCCAAGATAAGGGCAGCTACTATGGCTACACCTCC. Amino acid sequence: CASSQDKGSYYGYTS.

This clonotype was seen repeatedly, ten times or more. J is TRBJ1-1 and V is TRBV10-3; possibly TRBD1 for D (5 bases). This CDR3 has 12 residues. V was pared by 4 bases and J by 8 bases, with 11 bases between. Germline V CDR1 and CDR2: ENHRY, SYGVKD. The CDR3 DNA follows: TGTGCCATCAGTGCGGAGGGGAGGGAAGCTTTCTTT. This gives the protein CAISAEGREAFF.

This clonotype was detected only a few times. J is TRBJ2-2 and V is TRBV7-2; D is uncertain. Germline assignment: CDR1 SGHTA and CDR2 FQGNSA. The length of the CDR3 is 14 residues. Trimming removed 5 bases at V and 3 bases at J, with 10 bases between. The CDR3 loop is CASSPDWDTGELFF. The CDR3 DNA follows: TGTGCCAGCAGCCCTGACTGGGACACCGGGGAGCTGTTTTTT.

This clonotype was picked up many times. The chain joins TRBV7-6 to TRBJ1-6; D gene unclear. The CDR3 extends over 12 amino acids. Germline V gene sequence: CDR1 SGHVS, CDR2 FNYEAQ. The germline V and J ends were trimmed by 4 bases and 5 bases, with 3 bases remaining between them. CDR3 nucleotides: TGTGCCAGCAGCTCTAATAATTCACCCCTCCACTTT. The encoded protein is CASSSNNSPLHF.

This clonotype came up a few times. This sequence joins TRBV6-5 and TRBJ1-1; D gene uncertain. V lost 6 bases and J 1 base, leaving 12 bases between the germline ends. CDR3 length equals 14 residues. Looked up from germline, CDR1 is MNHEY and CDR2 is SVGAGI. CDR3 protein: CASRTLPENTEAFF. In nucleotides, the CDR3 is TGTGCCAGCAGAACTTTACCGGAGAACACTGAAGCTTTCTTT.

CDR3 region: CSASFGGSGNTIYF. The CDR3 region has the DNA TGCAGTGCTAGCTTTGGGGGCTCTGGAAACACCATATATTTT. The rearrangement uses TRBV20-1 and TRBJ1-3; TRBD1 is a possible D gene (5 bases). The CDR3 spans 14 residues. Deletions cut 3 bases from V and 0 bases from J, with 9 bases between. Per the germline V gene, CDR1 is DFQATT and CDR2 is SNEGSKA (reference sequence).

This clonotype was observed many times. The chain joins TRBV10-3 to TRBJ1-1; D might be TRBD1 (5 bases). Germline CDR1 reads ENHRY; CDR2 reads SYGVKD. Trimming left V 4 bases short and J 10 bases short, with 10 bases between. This CDR3 has 11 amino acids. The CDR3 loop is CAISGGGGAFF. CDR3 nucleotides: TGTGCCATCAGTGGGGGGGGGGGAGCTTTCTTT.

Only a few counts were recorded for this clonotype. V gene TRBV4-1 combines with J gene TRBJ1-5; 8 bases are a match to TRBD1. Looked up from germline, CDR1 is MGHRA and CDR2 is YSYEKL. Trimming at V came to 0 bases and at J to 2 bases, leaving 6 bases not matched to a gene. The CDR3 consists of 17 residues. For the CDR3, the DNA is TGCGCCAGCAGCCAAGATCCCCAGGGACAGGGCAATCAGCCCCAGCATTTT. Translated: CASSQDPQGQGNQPQHF.

This clonotype was counted a few times. This rearrangement joins TRBV20-1 to TRBJ1-5; D is unresolved. Germline assignment: CDR1 DFQATT and CDR2 SNEGSKA (reference sequence). CDR3 length equals 15 residues. Trimming removed 3 bases at V and 4 bases at J, with 16 bases between. The CDR3 protein is CSARLGNGRNQPQHF. In nucleotides, the CDR3 is TGCAGTGCTAGGCTAGGGAACGGAAGAAATCAGCCCCAGCATTTT.